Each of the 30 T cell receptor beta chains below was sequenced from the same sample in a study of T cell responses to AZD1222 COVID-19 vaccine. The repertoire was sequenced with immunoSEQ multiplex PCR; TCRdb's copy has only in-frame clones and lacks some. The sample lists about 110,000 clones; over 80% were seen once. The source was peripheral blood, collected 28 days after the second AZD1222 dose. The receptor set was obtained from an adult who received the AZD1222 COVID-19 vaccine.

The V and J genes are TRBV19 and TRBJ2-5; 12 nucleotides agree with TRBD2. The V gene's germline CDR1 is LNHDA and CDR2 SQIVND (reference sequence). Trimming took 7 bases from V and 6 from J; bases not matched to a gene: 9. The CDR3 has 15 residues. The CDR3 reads CASTPGTSGPKTQYF. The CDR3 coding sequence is TGTGCCAGTACTCCCGGGACTAGCGGGCCAAAGACCCAGTACTTC.

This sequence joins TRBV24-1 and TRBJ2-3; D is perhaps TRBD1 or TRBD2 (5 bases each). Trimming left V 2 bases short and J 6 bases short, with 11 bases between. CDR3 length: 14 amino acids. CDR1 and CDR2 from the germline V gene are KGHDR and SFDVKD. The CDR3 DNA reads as TGTGCCACCAGTGATTCTACGGGGCTGGATACGCAGTATTTT. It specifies CATSDSTGLDTQYF.

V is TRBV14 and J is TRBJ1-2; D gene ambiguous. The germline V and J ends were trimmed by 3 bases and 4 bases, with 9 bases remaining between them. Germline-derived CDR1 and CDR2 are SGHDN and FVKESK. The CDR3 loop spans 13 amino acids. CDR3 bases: TGTGCCAGCAGCCATAGGGAGAGCTATGGCTACACCTTC. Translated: CASSHRESYGYTF.

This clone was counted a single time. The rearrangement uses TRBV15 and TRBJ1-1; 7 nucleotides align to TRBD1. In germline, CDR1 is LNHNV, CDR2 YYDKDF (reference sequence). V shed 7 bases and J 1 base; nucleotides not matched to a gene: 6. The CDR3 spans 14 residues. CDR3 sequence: CATKERDRNTEAFF. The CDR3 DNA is TGTGCCACCAAGGAGCGGGACAGGAACACTGAAGCTTTCTTT.

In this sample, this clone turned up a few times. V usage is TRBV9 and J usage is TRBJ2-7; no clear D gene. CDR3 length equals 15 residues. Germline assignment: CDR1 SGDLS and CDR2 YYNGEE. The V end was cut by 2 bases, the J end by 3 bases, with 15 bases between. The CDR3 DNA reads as TGTGCCAGCAGCGTCGCCCCGGGCCTCCTCTACGAGCAGTACTTC. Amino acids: CASSVAPGLLYEQYF.

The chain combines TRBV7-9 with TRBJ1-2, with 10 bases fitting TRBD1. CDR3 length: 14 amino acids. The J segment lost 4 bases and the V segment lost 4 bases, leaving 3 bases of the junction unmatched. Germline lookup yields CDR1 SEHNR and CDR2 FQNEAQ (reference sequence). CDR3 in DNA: TGTGCCAGCAGCTGGGACAGGGGAGGCTATGGCTACACCTTC. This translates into CASSWDRGGYGYTF.

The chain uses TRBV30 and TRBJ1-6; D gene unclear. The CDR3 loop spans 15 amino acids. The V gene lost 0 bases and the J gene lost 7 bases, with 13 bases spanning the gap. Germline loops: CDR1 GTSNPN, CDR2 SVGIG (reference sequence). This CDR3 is CAWSVERQANSPLHF. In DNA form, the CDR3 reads TGTGCCTGGAGTGTAGAGAGGCAGGCGAATTCACCCCTCCACTTT. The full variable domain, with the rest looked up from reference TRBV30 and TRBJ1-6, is SQTIHQWPATLVQPVGSPLSLECTVEGTSNPNLYWYRQAAGRGLQLLFYSVGIGQISSEVPQNLSASRPQDRQFILSSKKLLLSDSGFYLCAWSVERQANSPLHFGNGTRLTVT.

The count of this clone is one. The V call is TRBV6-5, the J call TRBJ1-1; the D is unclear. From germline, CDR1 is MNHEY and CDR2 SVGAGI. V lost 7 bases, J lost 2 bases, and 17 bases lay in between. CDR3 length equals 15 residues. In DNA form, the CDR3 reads TGTGCCAGCAATCGACGTAGTGGAAGAAACACTGAAGCTTTCTTT. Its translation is CASNRRSGRNTEAFF.

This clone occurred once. The chain's CDR3 is CASSSVANTGELFF. For the CDR3, the DNA is TGTGCCAGCAGTAGCGTAGCGAACACCGGGGAGCTGTTTTTT. The J gene is TRBJ2-2, the V gene TRBV6-5; D uncertain. Trimming removed 5 bases at V and 0 bases at J, with 7 bases between. This CDR3 is built from 14 residues. Per the germline V gene, CDR1 is MNHEY and CDR2 is SVGAGI.

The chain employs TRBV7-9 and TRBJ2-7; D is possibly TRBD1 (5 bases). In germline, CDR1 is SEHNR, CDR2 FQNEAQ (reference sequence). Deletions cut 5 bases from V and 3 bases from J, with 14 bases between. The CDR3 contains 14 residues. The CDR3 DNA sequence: TGTGCCAGCAGCCCAGTCAGGGTGGACTACGAGCAGTACTTC. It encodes CASSPVRVDYEQYF.

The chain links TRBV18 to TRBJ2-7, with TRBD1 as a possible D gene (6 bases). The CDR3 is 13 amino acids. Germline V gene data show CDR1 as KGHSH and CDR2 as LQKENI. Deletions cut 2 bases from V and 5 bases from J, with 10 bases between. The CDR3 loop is CASSPTGPDEQYF. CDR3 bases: TGTGCCAGCTCACCAACAGGGCCTGACGAGCAGTACTTC.

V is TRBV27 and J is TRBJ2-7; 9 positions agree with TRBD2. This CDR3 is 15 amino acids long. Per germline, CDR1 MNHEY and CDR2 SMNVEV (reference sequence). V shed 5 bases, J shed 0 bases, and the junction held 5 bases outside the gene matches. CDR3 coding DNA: TGTGCCAGCAGTCTCGGACTAGCGAGCTCCTACGAGCAGTACTTC. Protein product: CASSLGLASSYEQYF.

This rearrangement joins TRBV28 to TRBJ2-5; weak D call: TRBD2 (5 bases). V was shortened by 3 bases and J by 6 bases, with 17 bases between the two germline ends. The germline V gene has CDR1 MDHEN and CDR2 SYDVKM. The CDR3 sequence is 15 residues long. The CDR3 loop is CASSFLNQRQKTQYF. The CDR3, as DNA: TGTGCCAGCAGTTTCTTAAACCAGCGGCAGAAGACCCAGTACTTC. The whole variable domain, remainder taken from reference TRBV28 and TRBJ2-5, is DVKVTQSSRYLVKRTGEKVFLECVQDMDHENMFWYRQDPGLGLRLIYFSYDVKMKEKGDIPEGYSVSREKKERFSLILESASTNQTSMYLCASSFLNQRQKTQYFGPGTRLLVL.

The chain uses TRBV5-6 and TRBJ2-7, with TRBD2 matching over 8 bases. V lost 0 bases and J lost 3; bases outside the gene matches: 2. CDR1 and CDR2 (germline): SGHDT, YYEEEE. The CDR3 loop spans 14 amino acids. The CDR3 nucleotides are TGTGCCAGCAGCTTGGCGGGAGGGGGCTACGAGCAGTACTTC. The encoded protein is CASSLAGGGYEQYF. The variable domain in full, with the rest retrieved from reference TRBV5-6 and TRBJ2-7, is DAGVTQSPTHLIKTRGQQVTLRCSPKSGHDTVSWYQQALGQGPQFIFQYYEEEERQRGNFPDRFSGHQFPNYSSELNVNALLLGDSALYLCASSLAGGGYEQYFGPGTRLTVT.

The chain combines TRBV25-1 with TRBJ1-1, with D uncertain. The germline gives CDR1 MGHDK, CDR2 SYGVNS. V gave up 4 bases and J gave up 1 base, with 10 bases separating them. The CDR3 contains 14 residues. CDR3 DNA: TGTGCCAGCAGTGGTGACACCCCGAACACTGAAGCTTTCTTT. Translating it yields CASSGDTPNTEAFF.

CDR3 amino acids: CASSLLAAEQFF. The DNA for the CDR3 is TGTGCCAGCAGTTTATTAGCCGCTGAGCAGTTCTTC. The chain joins TRBV12-3 or TRBV12-4 to TRBJ2-1; D is unclear. The CDR3 sequence is 12 residues long. Trimming stripped 2 bases from V and 9 bases from J, with 8 bases between.

The DNA for the CDR3 is TGTGCCAGTAGTATTAGACAGACCAACACTGAAGCTTTCTTT. Translation: CASSIRQTNTEAFF. The chain uses TRBV19 and TRBJ1-1; tentatively, D is TRBD1 (5 bases). CDR3 size: 14 residues. V lost 3 bases and J lost 2, with 10 bases in between. Germline V lookup: CDR1 LNHDA, CDR2 SQIVND (reference sequence).

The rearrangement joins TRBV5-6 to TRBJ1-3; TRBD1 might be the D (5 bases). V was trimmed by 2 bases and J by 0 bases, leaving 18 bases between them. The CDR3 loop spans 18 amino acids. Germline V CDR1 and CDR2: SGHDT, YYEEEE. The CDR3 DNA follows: TGTGCCAGCAGCTTTACTATTCATCGGGACGGCTCTGGAAACACCATATATTTT. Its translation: CASSFTIHRDGSGNTIYF.

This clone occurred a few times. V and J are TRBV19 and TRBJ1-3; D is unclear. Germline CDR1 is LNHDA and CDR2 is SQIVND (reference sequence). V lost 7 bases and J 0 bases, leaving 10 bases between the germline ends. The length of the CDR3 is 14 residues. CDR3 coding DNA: TGTGCCAGTACTCGGGCCCTCTCTGGAAACACCATATATTTT. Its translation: CASTRALSGNTIYF.

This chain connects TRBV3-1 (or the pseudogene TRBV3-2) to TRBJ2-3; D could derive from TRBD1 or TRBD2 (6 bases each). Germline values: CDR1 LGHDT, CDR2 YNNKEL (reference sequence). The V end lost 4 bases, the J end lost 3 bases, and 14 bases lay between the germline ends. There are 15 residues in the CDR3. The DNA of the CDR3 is TGTGCCAGCAGCCCATCGGGGGCGAGGACAGATACGCAGTATTTT. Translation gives CASSPSGARTDTQYF.

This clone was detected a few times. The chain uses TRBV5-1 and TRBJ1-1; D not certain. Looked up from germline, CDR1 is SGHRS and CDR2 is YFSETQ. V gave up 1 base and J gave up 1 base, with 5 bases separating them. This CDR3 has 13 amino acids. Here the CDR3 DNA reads TGCGCCAGCAGCTTGAAGGGGAACACTGAAGCTTTCTTT. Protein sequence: CASSLKGNTEAFF.

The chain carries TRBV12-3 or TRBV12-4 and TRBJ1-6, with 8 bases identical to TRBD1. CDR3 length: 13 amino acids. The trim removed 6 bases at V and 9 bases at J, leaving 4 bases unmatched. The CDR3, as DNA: TGTGCCAGCAGCCGGGACAGGCTTTCACCCCTCCACTTT. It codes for CASSRDRLSPLHF.

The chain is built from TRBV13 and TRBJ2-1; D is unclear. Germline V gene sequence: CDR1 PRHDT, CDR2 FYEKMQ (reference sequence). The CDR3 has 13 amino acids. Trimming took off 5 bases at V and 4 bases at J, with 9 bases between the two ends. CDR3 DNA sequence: TGTGCCAGCAGCCCTAACCTATACAATGAGCAGTTCTTC. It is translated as CASSPNLYNEQFF.

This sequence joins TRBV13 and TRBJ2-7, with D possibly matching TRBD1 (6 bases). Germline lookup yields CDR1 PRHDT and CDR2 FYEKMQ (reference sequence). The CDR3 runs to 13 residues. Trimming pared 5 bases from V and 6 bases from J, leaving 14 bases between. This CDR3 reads CASSPEDSFEQYF. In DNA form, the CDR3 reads TGTGCCAGCAGCCCGGAGGACAGTTTCGAGCAGTACTTC.

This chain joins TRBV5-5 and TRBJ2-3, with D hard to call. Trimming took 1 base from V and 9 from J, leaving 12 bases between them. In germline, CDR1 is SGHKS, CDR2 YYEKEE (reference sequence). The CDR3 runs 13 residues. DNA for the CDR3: TGTGCCAGCAGCTTGAGTCTCCAGAGCACGCAGTATTTT. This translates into CASSLSLQSTQYF.

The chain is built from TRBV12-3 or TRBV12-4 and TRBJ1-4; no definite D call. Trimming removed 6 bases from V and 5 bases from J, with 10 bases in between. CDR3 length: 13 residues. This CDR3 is CASRNMINEKLFF. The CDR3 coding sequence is TGTGCCAGCAGGAACATGATAAATGAAAAACTGTTTTTT.

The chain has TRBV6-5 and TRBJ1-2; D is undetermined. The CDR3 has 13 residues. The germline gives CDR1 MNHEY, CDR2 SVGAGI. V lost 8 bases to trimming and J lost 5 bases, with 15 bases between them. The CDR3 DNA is TGTGCCAGCTCCGGCGGTTTTGGATATGGCTACACCTTC. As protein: CASSGGFGYGYTF.

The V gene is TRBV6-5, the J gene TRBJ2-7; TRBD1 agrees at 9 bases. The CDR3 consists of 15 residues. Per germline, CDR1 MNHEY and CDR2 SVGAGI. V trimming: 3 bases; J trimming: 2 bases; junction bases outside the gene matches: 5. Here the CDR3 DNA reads TGTGCCAGCAGTTATAAAGGGACAGGGACCTACGAGCAGTACTTC. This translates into CASSYKGTGTYEQYF.

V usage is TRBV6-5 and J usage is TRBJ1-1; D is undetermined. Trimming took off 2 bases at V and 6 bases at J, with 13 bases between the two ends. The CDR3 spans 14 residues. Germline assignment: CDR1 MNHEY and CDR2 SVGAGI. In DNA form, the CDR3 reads TGTGCCAGCAGTTACGTGGGCCCCGGGGCTGAAGCTTTCTTT. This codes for CASSYVGPGAEAFF.

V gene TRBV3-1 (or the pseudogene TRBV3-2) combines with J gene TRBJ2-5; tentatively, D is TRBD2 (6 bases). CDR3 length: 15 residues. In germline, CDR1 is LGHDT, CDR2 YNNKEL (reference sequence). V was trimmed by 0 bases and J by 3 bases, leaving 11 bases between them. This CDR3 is CASSQDPSVEETQYF. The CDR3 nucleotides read TGTGCCAGCAGCCAAGATCCTAGCGTAGAAGAGACCCAGTACTTC.